A selection of T cell receptor beta chains follows, all from one sample in a study of blood T cell repertoires in COVID-19. The protocol was immunoSEQ multiplex PCR, while the TCRdb copy is restricted to in-frame clones and leaves out a portion. The data contain approximately 300,000 clones, 70% to 90% of them singletons. The sequenced material came from PBMCs or T cells enriched from blood (not recorded which). Every receptor here comes from a woman aged 18-29 years who had recovered from COVID-19. The CDR3 runs from the conserved cysteine through the conserved F or W. Fields, in order: D gene, V gene, clone size, J gene, CDR3 DNA, CDR3 protein. D genes are given only for firm matches. Clone sizes are given selectively: once, few, many, or a class where the clone is expanded.

D gene: -; V gene: TRBV7-9; clone size: -; J gene: TRBJ1-4; CDR3 DNA: TGTGCCAGCAGCTTAGATCCGGGTGTTCGCCAGAGCAATGAAAAACTGTTTTTT; CDR3 protein: CASSLDPGVRQSNEKLFF
D gene: -; V gene: TRBV9; clone size: -; J gene: TRBJ2-2; CDR3 DNA: TGTGCCAGCAGCGTAGCTGGCCGAGGAACCGGGGAGCTGTTTTTT; CDR3 protein: CASSVAGRGTGELFF
D gene: -; V gene: TRBV28; clone size: -; J gene: TRBJ1-2; CDR3 DNA: TGTGCCAGCAGTCCCGGAAGGGGATATGGCTACACCTTC; CDR3 protein: CASSPGRGYGYTF
D gene: -; V gene: TRBV12-1; clone size: -; J gene: TRBJ2-3; CDR3 DNA: TGTGCCAGCAGCCTTTGGGCTAGCGGGCCCCTAACGCAGTATTTT; CDR3 protein: CASSLWASGPLTQYF
D gene: -; V gene: TRBV7-7; clone size: -; J gene: TRBJ1-2; CDR3 DNA: TGTGCTAGCAGTTACCCCCCGGGGTTGGCCTATGGCTACACCTTC; CDR3 protein: CASSYPPGLAYGYTF
D gene: TRBD1; V gene: TRBV9; clone size: once; J gene: TRBJ1-2; CDR3 DNA: TGTGCCAGCAGCGTAGGAGTTGGTGTGACAGGGGATCTGGGCTATGGCTACACCTTC; CDR3 protein: CASSVGVGVTGDLGYGYTF
D gene: TRBD2; V gene: TRBV11-2; clone size: -; J gene: TRBJ2-7; CDR3 DNA: TGTGCCAGCAGCTTAGATCGAGCGGGAGGGGTCTACGAGCAGTACTTC; CDR3 protein: CASSLDRAGGVYEQYF
D gene: TRBD1; V gene: TRBV4-1; clone size: -; J gene: TRBJ1-4; CDR3 DNA: TGCGCCAGCAGCCAACACCCGGGACAGAATGAAAAACTGTTTTTT; CDR3 protein: CASSQHPGQNEKLFF
D gene: TRBD1; V gene: TRBV5-1; clone size: few; J gene: TRBJ1-4; CDR3 DNA: TGCGCCAGCAGCTTGAAAGGGGGCGGAGAAAAACTGTTTTTT; CDR3 protein: CASSLKGGGEKLFF
D gene: TRBD1; V gene: TRBV12-5; clone size: -; J gene: TRBJ1-2; CDR3 DNA: TGTGCTAGTGGTTTGAACGGAGACAGGGGGAATGGCTACACCTTC; CDR3 protein: CASGLNGDRGNGYTF
D gene: TRBD1; V gene: TRBV24-1; clone size: -; J gene: TRBJ2-7; CDR3 DNA: TGTGCCACCAGTGATTTGCTCACGGGACAGGCTCTTGACGAGCAGTACTTC; CDR3 protein: CATSDLLTGQALDEQYF
D gene: TRBD1; V gene: TRBV19; clone size: once; J gene: TRBJ2-1; CDR3 DNA: TGTGCCAGTAGTATAGCAGCGACAGGGGATGAGCAGTTCTTC; CDR3 protein: CASSIAATGDEQFF
D gene: TRBD1; V gene: TRBV25-1; clone size: -; J gene: TRBJ1-5; CDR3 DNA: TGTGCCAGCAGTGCCGGGACAGGGTACCAGCCCCAGCATTTT; CDR3 protein: CASSAGTGYQPQHF
D gene: -; V gene: TRBV6-5; clone size: -; J gene: TRBJ2-3; CDR3 DNA: TGTGCCACCGGGGGTAGCACAGATACGCAGTATTTT; CDR3 protein: CATGGSTDTQYF
D gene: TRBD1; V gene: TRBV4-1; clone size: -; J gene: TRBJ1-4; CDR3 DNA: TGCGCCAGCAGCCTCGCCGGGACAGGGGGCCGAAAACTGTTTTTT; CDR3 protein: CASSLAGTGGRKLFF
D gene: -; V gene: TRBV18; clone size: -; J gene: TRBJ1-3; CDR3 DNA: TGTGCCAGCTCTCCAGGGGCGACCCTCGGTGGAAACACCATATATTTT; CDR3 protein: CASSPGATLGGNTIYF
D gene: TRBD2; V gene: TRBV27; clone size: -; J gene: TRBJ2-1; CDR3 DNA: TGTGCCAGCACAGGGATCCAGGGACTAGCGCCCAATGAGCAGTTCTTC; CDR3 protein: CASTGIQGLAPNEQFF
D gene: TRBD2; V gene: TRBV19; clone size: -; J gene: TRBJ2-1; CDR3 DNA: TGTGCCAGTAGTTCGATGACTAGCGGGAGGGCCTCCTACAATGAGCAGTTCTTC; CDR3 protein: CASSSMTSGRASYNEQFF
D gene: -; V gene: TRBV2; clone size: few; J gene: TRBJ1-1; CDR3 DNA: TGTGCCAGCAGGGACAAATTGAACACTGAAGCTTTCTTT; CDR3 protein: CASRDKLNTEAFF
D gene: TRBD1; V gene: TRBV6-5; clone size: -; J gene: TRBJ2-7; CDR3 DNA: TGTGCCAGCAGTTACGGGACAGGGACCGAGCAGTACTTC; CDR3 protein: CASSYGTGTEQYF
D gene: TRBD2; V gene: TRBV4-1; clone size: -; J gene: TRBJ2-4; CDR3 DNA: TGCGCCAGCAGCCAAGTTCCCCCCGGGACTAGCGGGAGTAGATACATTCAGTACTTC; CDR3 protein: CASSQVPPGTSGSRYIQYF
D gene: -; V gene: TRBV19; clone size: -; J gene: TRBJ1-1; CDR3 DNA: TGTGCCAGTAGTACCGCGGGGCCGGGCACTGAAGCTTTCTTT; CDR3 protein: CASSTAGPGTEAFF
D gene: TRBD2; V gene: TRBV27; clone size: few; J gene: TRBJ2-1; CDR3 DNA: TGTGCCAGCAGTCCCTATTCTAGCGGGAGCTCCTACAATGAGCAGTTCTTC; CDR3 protein: CASSPYSSGSSYNEQFF
D gene: -; V gene: TRBV10-3; clone size: once; J gene: TRBJ1-2; CDR3 DNA: TGTGCCATCAGTGAGTCCGCAGCCCGGGGTGGCTACACCTTC; CDR3 protein: CAISESAARGGYTF
D gene: TRBD2; V gene: TRBV5-1; clone size: -; J gene: TRBJ2-7; CDR3 DNA: TGCGCCAGCAGCTTAGCACTAGCGGGAGGCCCCGAGCAGTACTTC; CDR3 protein: CASSLALAGGPEQYF
D gene: TRBD2; V gene: TRBV3-1/TRBV3-2; clone size: -; J gene: TRBJ2-2; CDR3 DNA: TGTGCCAGCAGCCAAGCGTTCTTAGCGGGAGGTGGCACCGGGGAGCTGTTTTTT; CDR3 protein: CASSQAFLAGGGTGELFF
D gene: TRBD2; V gene: TRBV6-5; clone size: once; J gene: TRBJ2-1; CDR3 DNA: TGTGCCAGCAGTCGGACTAGCGGGAGTCGCAATGAGCAGTTCTTC; CDR3 protein: CASSRTSGSRNEQFF
D gene: -; V gene: TRBV29-1; clone size: -; J gene: TRBJ2-1; CDR3 DNA: TGCAGCGTTGTATCGTCACTTGAGCAGTTCTTC; CDR3 protein: CSVVSSLEQFF